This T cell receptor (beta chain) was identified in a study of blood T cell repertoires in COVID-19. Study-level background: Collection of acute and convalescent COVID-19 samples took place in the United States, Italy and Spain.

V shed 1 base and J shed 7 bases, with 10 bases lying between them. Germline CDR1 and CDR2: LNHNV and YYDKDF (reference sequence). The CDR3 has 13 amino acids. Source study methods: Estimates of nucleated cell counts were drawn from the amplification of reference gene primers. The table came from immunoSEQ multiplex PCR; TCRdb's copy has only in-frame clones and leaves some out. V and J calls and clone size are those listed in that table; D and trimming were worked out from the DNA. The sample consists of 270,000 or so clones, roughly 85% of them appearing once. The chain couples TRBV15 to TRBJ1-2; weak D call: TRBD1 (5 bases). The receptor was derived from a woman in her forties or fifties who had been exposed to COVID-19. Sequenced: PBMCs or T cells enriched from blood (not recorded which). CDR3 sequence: CATSRGRGIGYTF. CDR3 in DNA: TGTGCCACCAGCAGAGGAAGGGGAATTGGCTACACCTTC.